This TCR beta chain was captured in a study of OX40 agonist ivuxolimab in advanced cancers. Study context: A mean age of around 63 years, range roughly 20 to 79, was recorded, and more than 80% were male. Prior anti-PD-1, anti-PD-L1 or anti-CTLA-4 therapy was allowed; over 30% had some. Overall study results and limits: Averaging showed that CD8+ T cells had more expanded clones than CD4+ did. At doses 0.1 to 3.0 mg/kg, CD4+ and CD8+ clones expanded.

Of note for this clone: The antigen is undetermined.

The germline gives CDR1 SGHNT, CDR2 YYREEE (reference sequence). The length of the CDR3 is 12 residues. V lost 4 bases to trimming and J lost 5 bases; unmatched junction nucleotides: 3. Assay used: immunoSEQ multiplex PCR; TCRdb lists only in-frame clones, some missing. The sample shows about 89,000 clones, approximately 86% of them seen only once. The specimen comprised CD4+ or CD8+ T cells sorted from blood, sampled in a trial of the OX40 agonist ivuxolimab. The sequence came from an adult with an advanced solid tumor such as melanoma, head and neck, liver or kidney cancer. This rearrangement joins TRBV5-4 to TRBJ2-7; 7 positions match TRBD1. The CDR3 DNA reads TGTGCCAGCAGCCATACAGGGGACGAGCAGTACTTC. Translated, it gives CASSHTGDEQYF.